This T cell receptor (beta chain) was recorded in a study of multiple sclerosis patients with progressive multifocal leukoencephalopathy. Study findings and constraints: Expanded clones at PML onset predated and persisted through natalizumab therapy.

Trimming left V 0 bases short and J 3 bases short, with 11 bases between. This CDR3 spans 16 amino acids. Germline V CDR1 and CDR2: MGHDK, SYGVNS. Documented time point: time of PML onset. T3 refers to blood collected at the onset of PML. The repertoire was sequenced with immunoSEQ multiplex PCR; TCRdb's copy has only in-frame clones and lacks some. The data show about 31,000 clones, approximately 85% seen once. As concerns this clone: What it binds is not known.

V and J are TRBV25-1 and TRBJ2-2; no firm D call. The source is a woman aged 30 to 39 with progressive multifocal leukoencephalopathy. Sequences were derived from PBMCs, sampled from a patient treated with natalizumab. Here the CDR3 reads CASSEYAQQYTGELFF. The CDR3, as DNA: TGTGCCAGCAGTGAATACGCCCAACAGTACACCGGGGAGCTGTTTTTT. Full variable domain (rest looked up from reference TRBV25-1 and TRBJ2-2): EADIYQTPRYLVIGTGKKITLECSQTMGHDKMYWYQQDPGMELHLIHYSYGVNSTEKGDLSSESTVSRIRTEHFPLTLESARPSHTSQYLCASSEYAQQYTGELFFGEGSRLTVL.